Included here is one TCR beta chain sequence, with context. As yet, its antigen is unknown. This record belongs to a study of cytomegalovirus exposure and HLA in healthy donors. Study-level results: Among TCR beta chains of equal frequency, HLA-associated ones were more clonally expanded in a later analysis. The study assumed roughly uniform donor sequencing depth for presence/absence analyses. The study designated 164 TCR beta chains cytomegalovirus-associated.

The PCR had 60 Vbeta and 13 Jbeta primers. Only in-frame clones appear in the TCRdb table, and some are missing; sequencing was by immunoSEQ multiplex PCR. The sample has approximately 290,000 clones; approximately 80% are singletons. J lost 1 base, V lost 3 bases, and 4 bases had no gene match. Germline V gene lookup returns CDR1 SNHLY and CDR2 FYNNEI. The CDR3 extends over 15 amino acids. Healthy bone marrow donors formed the donor group. The sample consisted of PBMCs. The chain uses TRBV2 and TRBJ2-5; 8 bases are shared with TRBD1. This clonotype was sampled from a girl aged 2-15 years in good health and CMV-seronegative. The DNA for the CDR3 is TGTGCCAGCAGTGAGGGGCAGGGGGCCCAAGAGACCCAGTACTTC. Translation: CASSEGQGAQETQYF.